This passage covers 20 T cell receptor beta chains from one sample sequenced in a study of Graves' ophthalmopathy and Graves' hyperthyroidism. Investigators amplified TCR beta CDR3 regions from RNA transcripts. RT-PCR in the first round used HTBI primers; a second-round multiplex PCR followed. Using its own MiXCR run on the multiplex PCR reads, TCRdb lists one record per CDR3 protein. The top ten hold around 10% of the sample, which has about 1.2 million distinct CDR3 sequences, about 38% seen once. The sample consisted of peripheral blood or thyroid tissue (not recorded which). These receptors all come from an adult man with Graves' hyperthyroidism.

A few counts support this clonotype. This may stem from a read error, because a much larger clone lies one nucleotide away. The chain uses TRBV3-1 and TRBJ2-7, with 12 bases lining up with TRBD2. CDR3 length: 14 amino acids. In germline, CDR1 is LGHDT, CDR2 YNNKEL (reference sequence). The trim removed 3 bases at V and 10 bases at J, leaving 7 bases unmatched. CDR3 in amino acids: CASSHGLAGMAQYF. The CDR3 DNA is TGTGCCAGCAGCCACGGACTAGCGGGAATGGCCCAGTACTTC.

The table lists this clonotype with many counts. The chain has TRBV12-3 or TRBV12-4 and TRBJ1-2; D is unclear. Trimming cost V 5 bases and J 8 bases, with 12 bases left between them. This CDR3 region has 12 residues. The CDR3 loop reads CASSPGVRGYTF. The DNA of the CDR3 is TGTGCCAGCAGTCCTGGGGTTAGAGGCTACACCTTC.

This clonotype was seen repeatedly, ten times or more. The chain links TRBV20-1 to TRBJ1-6, with D possibly matching TRBD1 (5 bases). Trimming removed 2 bases from V and 9 bases from J, with 14 bases in between. The germline gives CDR1 DFQATT, CDR2 SNEGSKA (reference sequence). The CDR3 covers 14 residues. In nucleotides, the CDR3 is TGCAGTGCTAGAACCCAGGGCGGGGGTTCACCCCTCCACTTT. Translation: CSARTQGGGSPLHF.

This clonotype was seen only a few times. CDR3 loop: CASSKGQAYEQYF. CDR3 coding DNA: TGTGCCAGCAGTAAGGGACAGGCCTACGAGCAGTACTTC. The V and J genes are TRBV6-4 and TRBJ2-7, with 8 bases aligning to TRBD1. The germline gives CDR1 MRHNA, CDR2 SNTAGT. The CDR3 loop spans 13 amino acids. V lost 5 bases to trimming and J lost 2 bases; unmatched junction nucleotides: 2.

J is TRBJ1-2 and V is TRBV4-3, with D maybe TRBD1 (6 bases). This CDR3 contains 14 residues. Deletions cut 0 bases from V and 6 bases from J, with 11 bases between. Germline V gene sequence: CDR1 LGHNA, CDR2 YSLEER. The CDR3 DNA follows: TGCGCCAGCAGCCAAGACCCTTCAGGGGATGGCTACACCTTC. As protein: CASSQDPSGDGYTF.

A remark on this clonotype: At one end, the junction sequence differs from germline, possibly due to a read error. The chain carries TRBV7-8 and TRBJ1-5; D is undetermined. Germline V gene data show CDR1 as SGHVS and CDR2 as FQNEAQ. The length of the CDR3 is 14 residues. This CDR3 is CASSHTDSNQPRHF. In DNA, the CDR3 is TGTGCCAGCAGCCATACGGATAGCAATCAGCCCCGGCATTTT.

The V call is TRBV5-6, the J call TRBJ2-2, with 14 bases aligning to TRBD2. Trimming cost V 4 bases and J 6 bases; bases outside gene matches: 2. Germline V gives CDR1 SGHDT, CDR2 YYEEEE. The CDR3 length is 15 residues. The CDR3 loop is CASSRLAGGAGELFF. CDR3 DNA: TGTGCCAGCAGCCGACTAGCGGGAGGGGCCGGGGAGCTGTTTTTT.

This clonotype was counted at least ten times. The chain links TRBV7-9 to TRBJ1-6, with 8 bases identical to TRBD1. Per germline, CDR1 SEHNR and CDR2 FQNEAQ (reference sequence). Germline trimming cut 3 bases from V and 4 bases from J; bases unmatched to any gene: 2. CDR3 size: 15 residues. In DNA form, the CDR3 reads TGTGCCAGCAGCTTGGGGGACAGGTATAATTCACCCCTCCACTTT. This encodes CASSLGDRYNSPLHF.

The gene calls are TRBV29-1 and TRBJ2-7; 8 nucleotides align to TRBD2. The germline V gene encodes CDR1 SQVTM and CDR2 ANQGSEA. The CDR3 is made up of 13 amino acids. Unmatched junction bases numbered 7, after V lost 8 bases and J lost 1 base. CDR3 DNA: TGCAGCTCCCGGAAGCGGGAGTCCTACGAGCAGTACTTC. As protein: CSSRKRESYEQYF.

The table lists this clonotype with a few counts. The genes are TRBV12-3 or TRBV12-4 and TRBJ2-7, with D uncertain. Trimming cost V 2 bases and J 7 bases, with 15 bases left between them. The CDR3 has 14 amino acids. The CDR3 bases are TGTGCCAGCAGTTTATTCGCGCTTGGTGAGGAGCAGTACTTC. Amino acid sequence: CASSLFALGEEQYF.

This rearrangement joins TRBV15 to TRBJ1-2, with 8 bases fitting TRBD1. Germline V gene data show CDR1 as LNHNV and CDR2 as YYDKDF (reference sequence). The CDR3 spans 18 residues. J lost 2 bases, V lost 1 base, and 12 bases had no gene match. CDR3 sequence: CATSRGTSEGDRNYGYTF. The CDR3 DNA sequence: TGTGCCACCAGCAGAGGGACAAGTGAAGGGGACAGGAACTATGGCTACACCTTC. Using reference TRBV15 and TRBJ1-2 for the parts outside the CDR3, the full variable domain is DAMVIQNPRYQVTQFGKPVTLSCSQTLNHNVMYWYQQKSSQAPKLLFHYYDKDFNNEADTPDNFQSRRPNTSFCFLDIRSPGLGDTAMYLCATSRGTSEGDRNYGYTFGSGTRLTVV.

The chain is built from TRBV7-2 and TRBJ2-7; 9 bases map to TRBD1. The CDR3 runs to 16 residues. The junction had 13 bases not matched to a gene; V was cut back by 7 bases and J by 3 bases. Germline V gives CDR1 SGHTA, CDR2 FQGNSA. CDR3 DNA: TGTGCCAGCAAGCCGGGGACAGGGCATAGGGGCTACGAGCAGTACTTC. Encoded protein: CASKPGTGHRGYEQYF.

This clonotype was recorded at least ten times. The chain recombines TRBV5-1 with TRBJ2-7, with 10 bases lining up with TRBD2. Germline CDR1 reads SGHRS; CDR2 reads YFSETQ. The CDR3 is 15 residues long. The V gene end was trimmed by 1 base and the J gene end by 3 bases; junction bases not matched to a gene: 4. CDR3 sequence: CASSLPSGSYYEQYF. DNA of the CDR3: TGCGCCAGCAGCTTGCCTAGCGGGAGTTACTACGAGCAGTACTTC.

There are many counts of this clonotype. The genes are TRBV13 and TRBJ2-7, with a possible D match to TRBD1 (6 bases). The CDR3 spans 14 residues. CDR1 is PRHDT, CDR2 FYEKMQ, per germline (reference sequence). The V end was cut by 0 bases, the J end by 5 bases, with 11 bases between. The CDR3 sequence: CASSLGTGVNEQYF. CDR3 sequence (DNA): TGTGCCAGCAGCTTAGGGACAGGAGTGAACGAGCAGTACTTC.

The CDR3 nucleotides are TGCAGTGCTAGGAACCCGCCCTACGAGCAGTACTTC. Amino acids: CSARNPPYEQYF. The genes are TRBV20-1 and TRBJ2-7; D ambiguous. Germline V gene lookup returns CDR1 DFQATT and CDR2 SNEGSKA (reference sequence). The CDR3 contains 12 residues. Trimming shortened V by 3 bases and J by 2 bases, and 8 bases separated the two germline ends.

This chain uses TRBV14 with TRBJ2-7; 12 bases fit TRBD2. Matching the DNA end better, TRBJ2-1 makes the J call doubtful. The CDR3 extends over 15 amino acids. Germline lookup yields CDR1 SGHDN and CDR2 FVKESK. The chain's CDR3 is CASSQAGTSGYEQFF. The CDR3 coding sequence is TGTGCCAGCAGCCAAGCCGGGACTAGCGGGTACGAGCAGTTCTTC.

The V call is TRBV19, the J call TRBJ1-6; 10 bases are shared with TRBD1. The germline V gene encodes CDR1 LNHDA and CDR2 SQIVND (reference sequence). The J segment lost 7 bases and the V segment lost 7 bases, leaving 7 bases of the junction unmatched. The CDR3 totals 15 residues. This CDR3 is CASTLTGGLNSPLHF. The CDR3 bases are TGTGCCAGTACTCTGACAGGGGGCTTGAATTCACCCCTCCACTTT.

This chain links TRBV2 with TRBJ2-3; D not certain. CDR3 length: 12 amino acids. The V end lost 10 bases, the J end lost 4 bases, and 12 bases lay between the germline ends. Germline assignment: CDR1 SNHLY and CDR2 FYNNEI. The CDR3 DNA follows: TGTGCCATGGAGCGTGTTGCAGATACGCAGTATTTT. Amino acids: CAMERVADTQYF. Full variable domain (remainder filled in from reference TRBV2 and TRBJ2-3): EPEVTQTPSHQVTQMGQEVILRCVPISNHLYFYWYRQILGQKVEFLVSFYNNEISEKSEIFDDQFSVERPDGSNFTLKIRSTKLEDSAMYFCAMERVADTQYFGPGTRLTVL.

The sample holds many counts of this clonotype. This chain's CDR3 is CASSEVSRVGGYTF. CDR3 coding DNA: TGTGCCAGCAGTGAAGTATCGAGGGTTGGGGGCTACACCTTC. This chain joins TRBV2 and TRBJ1-2, with D unclear. Germline V CDR1 and CDR2: SNHLY, FYNNEI. The CDR3 is made up of 14 amino acids. V lost 1 base to trimming and J lost 8 bases, with 14 bases between them.

The chain combines TRBV7-9 with TRBJ2-7, with 11 nucleotides matching TRBD2. Germline V gene lookup returns CDR1 SEHNR and CDR2 FQNEAQ (reference sequence). V lost 5 bases and J lost 3; bases outside the gene matches: 6. The length of the CDR3 is 15 residues. The CDR3 region is CASSTYGLAGYEQYF. The CDR3 DNA is TGTGCCAGCAGCACATATGGACTAGCGGGCTACGAGCAGTACTTC.